The 10 T cell receptor beta chains reported below all come from one sample, sequenced in a study of shared clonotypes between healthy human individuals. The data were produced by immunoSEQ multiplex PCR, yet TCRdb's version contains in-frame clones alone and is incomplete. The data show roughly 2.4 million clones, approximately 94% seen once. The specimen sequenced was naive CD4+ T cells sorted from blood. As to subset: CD45RA+ positively selected. These receptor sequences come from a man aged 18 to 29 in good health.

The chain employs TRBV5-1 and TRBJ2-7, with 8 positions matching TRBD1. CDR1 is SGHRS and CDR2 is YFSETQ in the germline V gene. This CDR3 region has 15 residues. V was pared by 5 bases and J by 1 base, with 8 bases of the junction left unmatched. The CDR3 DNA is TGCGCCAGCAGTCGAGCAGGGGGCGCTTCCTACGAGCAGTACTTC. As protein: CASSRAGGASYEQYF.

The rearrangement links TRBV6-1 to TRBJ1-5; D is uncertain. The CDR3 sequence is 15 residues long. Germline V lookup: CDR1 MNHNS, CDR2 SASEGT. Trimming pared 1 base from V and 11 bases from J, leaving 18 bases between. The CDR3 loop reads CASSEDYWGPLAQHF. The CDR3 DNA reads TGTGCCAGCAGTGAAGATTATTGGGGTCCGCTTGCCCAGCATTTT.

This sequence joins TRBV4-1 and TRBJ2-5; 7 bases align to TRBD1. Germline V gives CDR1 MGHRA, CDR2 YSYEKL. The ends lost 4 bases at V and 1 base at J; junction bases unmatched: 9. The CDR3 runs 16 residues. The CDR3 loop reads CASSPSGTAIQETQYF. CDR3 coding DNA: TGCGCCAGCAGCCCATCCGGGACAGCGATCCAAGAGACCCAGTACTTC.

This rearrangement joins TRBV25-1 to TRBJ1-2; D might be TRBD1 (6 bases). Germline values: CDR1 MGHDK, CDR2 SYGVNS. V was cut by 3 bases and J by 4 bases, with 15 bases left in between. There are 15 residues in the CDR3. CDR3 loop: CASSERNREPYGYTF. DNA for the CDR3: TGTGCCAGCAGTGAGCGAAACAGGGAACCCTATGGCTACACCTTC.

In regard to this clone: Other nucleotide sequences from this sample produce the same CDR3. The genes are TRBV5-1 and TRBJ1-1, with D perhaps TRBD1 (6 bases). V was cut by 3 bases and J by 8 bases, with 8 bases left in between. Per germline, CDR1 SGHRS and CDR2 YFSETQ. CDR3 length: 11 residues. The CDR3 bases are TGCGCCAGCAGCTCAGGGGTGGAAGCTTTCTTT. Translation: CASSSGVEAFF.

The chain combines TRBV5-1 with TRBJ2-7; 8 positions match TRBD1. Germline assignment: CDR1 SGHRS and CDR2 YFSETQ. This CDR3 is 13 amino acids long. The V and J ends lost 4 bases and 10 bases, in that order; junction bases with no gene match: 10. Written as DNA, the CDR3 is TGCGCCAGCAGCCTGGACAGGGAGGAGAGACAGTACTTC. It encodes CASSLDREERQYF.

The rearrangement uses TRBV9 and TRBJ1-6; D possibly corresponds to TRBD1 (6 bases). There are 15 residues in the CDR3. Germline lookup yields CDR1 SGDLS and CDR2 YYNGEE. Deletions cut 5 bases from V and 7 bases from J, with 16 bases between. In DNA, the CDR3 is TGTGCCAGCAGTCTTACAGGGATGCCAAATTCACCCCTCCACTTT. This codes for CASSLTGMPNSPLHF.

This clone was seen just once. The rearrangement joins TRBV25-1 to TRBJ1-2, with D uncertain. The length of the CDR3 is 15 residues. Germline CDR1 reads MGHDK; CDR2 reads SYGVNS. The ends were cut back, 4 bases at V and 3 bases at J, with 15 bases in the middle. This chain's CDR3 is CASSAPGQSHYGYTF. Here the CDR3 DNA reads TGTGCCAGCAGTGCCCCTGGGCAGTCGCACTATGGCTACACCTTC.

This clone was seen once. The J gene is TRBJ1-3, the V gene TRBV29-1, with 9 bases that match TRBD1. CDR1 SQVTM and CDR2 ANQGSEA come from the germline V gene. The CDR3 is made up of 16 amino acids. Trimming cost V 3 bases and J 0 bases; bases outside gene matches: 6. The DNA of the CDR3 is TGCAGCGTTGACACGGGACAGGGACGCTCTGGAAACACCATATATTTT. Its translation: CSVDTGQGRSGNTIYF.

The rearrangement links TRBV4-1 to TRBJ2-1; TRBD2 aligns across 8 bases. The V gene's germline CDR1 is MGHRA and CDR2 YSYEKL. The CDR3 loop spans 18 amino acids. Trimming removed 0 bases from V and 0 bases from J; junction bases left unmatched: 7. In DNA form, the CDR3 reads TGCGCCAGCAGCCAAGAAGTTAGCGGGGTAAGCTCCTACAATGAGCAGTTCTTC. Amino acid sequence: CASSQEVSGVSSYNEQFF.